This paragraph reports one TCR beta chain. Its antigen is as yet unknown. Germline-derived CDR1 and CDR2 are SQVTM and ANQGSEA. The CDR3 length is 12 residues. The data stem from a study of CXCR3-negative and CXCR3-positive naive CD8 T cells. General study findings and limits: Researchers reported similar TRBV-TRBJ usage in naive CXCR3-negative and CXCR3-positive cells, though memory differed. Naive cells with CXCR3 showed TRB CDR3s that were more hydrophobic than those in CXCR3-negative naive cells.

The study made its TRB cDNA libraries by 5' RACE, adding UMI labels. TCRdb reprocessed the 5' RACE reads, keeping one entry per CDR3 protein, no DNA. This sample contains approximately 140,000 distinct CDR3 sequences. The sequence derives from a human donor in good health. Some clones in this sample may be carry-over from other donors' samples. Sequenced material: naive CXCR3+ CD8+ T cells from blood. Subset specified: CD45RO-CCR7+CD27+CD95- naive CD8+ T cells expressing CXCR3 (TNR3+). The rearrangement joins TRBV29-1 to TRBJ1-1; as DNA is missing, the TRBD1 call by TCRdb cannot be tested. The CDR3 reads CSVLTGSPGAFF. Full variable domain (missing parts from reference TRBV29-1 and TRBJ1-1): SAVISQKPSRDICQRGTSLTIQCQVDSQVTMMFWYRQQPGQSLTLIATANQGSEATYESGFVIDKFPISRPNLTFSTLTVSNMSPEDSSIYLCSVLTGSPGAFFGQGTRLTVV.